The 3 T cell receptor beta chains below were found in one sample sequenced in a study of cytomegalovirus exposure and HLA in healthy donors. Primers for the PCR totalled 60 Vbeta and 13 Jbeta. TCRdb's table, derived via immunoSEQ multiplex PCR, lists solely in-frame clones and lacks some. Of approximately 58,000 clones in the sample, approximately 80% were seen once. The sequenced sample was PBMCs. Source of these receptors: a man aged 30 to 45 in good health and CMV-seronegative.

V gene TRBV10-3 combines with J gene TRBJ2-7, with 11 positions matching TRBD2. Trimming removed 10 bases from V and 7 bases from J; junction bases left unmatched: 6. The CDR3 has 12 residues. CDR1 ENHRY and CDR2 SYGVKD come from the germline V gene. The CDR3 DNA sequence: TGTGCCACGCTAGCGGGAGGTTATGAGCAGTACTTC. It specifies CATLAGGYEQYF.

This clone was counted between two and nine times. The chain combines TRBV10-3 with TRBJ2-7; TRBD2 agrees at 7 bases. Germline V gene data show CDR1 as ENHRY and CDR2 as SYGVKD. Germline trimming cut 10 bases from V and 4 bases from J; bases unmatched to any gene: 10. This CDR3 spans 13 amino acids. The CDR3 loop is CASSERDGYEQYF. CDR3 sequence (DNA): TGTGCCAGCTCGGAGCGGGATGGATACGAGCAGTACTTC.

The chain couples TRBV10-2 to TRBJ1-2, with unresolved D. The CDR3 sequence is 15 residues long. V shed 0 bases and J shed 0 bases, with 8 bases lying between them. Germline V gives CDR1 WSHSY, CDR2 SAAADI. The CDR3 is CASSESMASNYGYTF. CDR3 coding DNA: TGCGCCAGCAGTGAGTCGATGGCATCTAACTATGGCTACACCTTC.